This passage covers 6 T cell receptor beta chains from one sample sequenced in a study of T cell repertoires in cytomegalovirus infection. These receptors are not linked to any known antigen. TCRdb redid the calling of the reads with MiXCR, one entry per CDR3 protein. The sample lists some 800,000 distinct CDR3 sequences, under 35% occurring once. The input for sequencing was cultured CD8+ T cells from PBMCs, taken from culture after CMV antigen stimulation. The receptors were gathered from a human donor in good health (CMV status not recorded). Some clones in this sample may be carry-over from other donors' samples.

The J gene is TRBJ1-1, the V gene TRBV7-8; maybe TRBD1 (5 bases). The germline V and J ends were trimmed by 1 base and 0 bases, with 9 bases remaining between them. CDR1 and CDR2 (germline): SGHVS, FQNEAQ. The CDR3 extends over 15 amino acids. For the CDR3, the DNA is TGTGCCAGCAGCTTAGGTGGGGCGTTGAACACTGAAGCTTTCTTT. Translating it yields CASSLGGALNTEAFF.

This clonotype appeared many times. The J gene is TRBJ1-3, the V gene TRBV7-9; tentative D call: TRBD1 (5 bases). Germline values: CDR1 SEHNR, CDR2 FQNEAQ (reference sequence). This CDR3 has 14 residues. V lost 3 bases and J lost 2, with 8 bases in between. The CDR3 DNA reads TGTGCCAGCAGCTTCCCAGGGACTGGAAACACCATATATTTT. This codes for CASSFPGTGNTIYF.

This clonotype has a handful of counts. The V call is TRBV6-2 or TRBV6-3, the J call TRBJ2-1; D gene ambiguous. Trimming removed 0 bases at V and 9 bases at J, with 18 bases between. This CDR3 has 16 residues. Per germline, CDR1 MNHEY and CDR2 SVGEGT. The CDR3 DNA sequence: TGTGCCAGCAGTTACTCGAACCCGAATCCTGGTAGTGAGCAGTTCTTC. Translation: CASSYSNPNPGSEQFF.

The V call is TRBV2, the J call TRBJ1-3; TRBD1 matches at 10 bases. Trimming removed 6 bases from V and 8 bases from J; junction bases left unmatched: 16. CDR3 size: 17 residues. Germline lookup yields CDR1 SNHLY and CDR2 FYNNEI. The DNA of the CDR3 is TGTGCCAGCAGCTGGCCGCGGGACAGGGGCGCGGTGGACACCATATATTTT. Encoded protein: CASSWPRDRGAVDTIYF.

The DNA for the CDR3 is TGTGCCAGCAGTTTGCGGGGGGGTGGTCAGCCCCAGCATTTT. It codes for CASSLRGGGQPQHF. The J gene is TRBJ1-5, the V gene TRBV27, with D perhaps matching TRBD1 (5 bases). Trimming took 3 bases from V and 6 from J, leaving 12 bases between them. This CDR3 is 14 amino acids long. Per the germline V gene, CDR1 is MNHEY and CDR2 is SMNVEV (reference sequence).

CDR3 nucleotides: TGCAGCGTCAGGCCCGGAGGAAACACTGAAGCTTTCTTT. It translates to CSVRPGGNTEAFF. The chain carries TRBV29-1 and TRBJ1-1; D is unresolved. V lost 6 bases to trimming and J lost 2 bases, with 13 bases between them. There are 13 residues in the CDR3. Germline CDR1 SQVTM, CDR2 ANQGSEA.